This is a list of T cell receptor beta chains from one sample in a study of cytomegalovirus exposure and HLA in healthy donors. Method: immunoSEQ multiplex PCR; TCRdb's copy keeps in-frame clones and lacks some. In all, the sample yields just over 150,000 clones. The sequencing sample was made of PBMCs. The receptors come from a young man in good health and CMV-seronegative. CDR3s include the opening cysteine and the closing phenylalanine or tryptophan. D genes are given only for firm matches.

d_call	v_call	j_call	cdr3_aa
NA	TRBV28	TRBJ1-5	CASSADRNNQPQHF
TRBD2	TRBV5-1	TRBJ2-3	CASSRRLASIADTQYF
TRBD1	TRBV6-6	TRBJ1-2	CASSTRDRGSYTF
TRBD1	TRBV19	TRBJ2-7	CASSTTTGGGYEQYF
TRBD2	TRBV6-5	TRBJ2-7	CASSYREGYEQYF
TRBD2	TRBV7-3	TRBJ2-5	CASSQGLAGVDIETQYF
TRBD1	TRBV6-6	TRBJ1-5	CASSQTGGFQPQHF
NA	TRBV7-9	TRBJ1-2	CASSSRDGGARKGYTF
TRBD1	TRBV19	TRBJ1-5	CASNAGTGIPKAQHF
NA	TRBV7-2	TRBJ1-2	CASSLVPGLGYTF
TRBD2	TRBV7-8	TRBJ2-2	CASSSTSGRNTGELFF
TRBD2	TRBV6-1	TRBJ2-3	CAISRRLAGGDTQYF
TRBD2	TRBV5-6	TRBJ2-1	CASSFKLAGFVTHNEQFF
NA	TRBV27	TRBJ1-2	CASRLDKGGSGYTF
NA	TRBV7-9	TRBJ1-1	CASSFRGNTEAFF
TRBD2	TRBV19	TRBJ2-5	CASSRVGGSGQETQYF
NA	TRBV15	TRBJ2-1	CATSEAQLSYNEQFF
TRBD1	TRBV7-8	TRBJ1-2	CASSPDTRQGYDGYTF
NA	TRBV6-5	TRBJ2-2	CASSLTGELFF
NA	TRBV7-8	TRBJ2-7	CASSPTGAYEQYF
TRBD2	TRBV2	TRBJ2-1	CAIGLATYNEQFF
TRBD2	TRBV7-8	TRBJ2-1	CASFGGVGNEQFF
NA	TRBV14	TRBJ2-1	CASSQRLDYNEQFF
NA	TRBV9	TRBJ2-7	CASSVNSAYEQYF
NA	TRBV6-5	TRBJ2-2	CASRASALNTGELFF
NA	TRBV19	TRBJ1-2	CASSIEQGPLAGYTF
TRBD1	TRBV5-5	TRBJ1-2	CASSLTGGGLTYGYTF
TRBD1	TRBV2	NA	CASSEQGARYEQYF
TRBD2	TRBV7-6	TRBJ2-1	CASSLTSSKAGYNEQFF
NA	TRBV7-8	TRBJ1-5	CASSSGDRRDQPQHF
NA	TRBV5-1	TRBJ1-2	CASSLGGAWIYGYTF
TRBD2	TRBV5-1	TRBJ2-2	CASSLAGGLAGGPDTGELFF
TRBD2	TRBV9	TRBJ2-3	CASSGIAGITDTQYF
NA	TRBV10-3	TRBJ1-4	CAISESRGSTNEKLFF
TRBD2	TRBV5-1	TRBJ2-2	CASSSIRTSGNTGELFF
TRBD1	TRBV5-1	TRBJ1-2	CASSPPDRGHGYTF
NA	TRBV5-1	TRBJ2-1	CASRVGNEQFF
NA	TRBV14	TRBJ2-1	CASSLYGTLSSYNEQFF
NA	TRBV10-1	TRBJ2-2	CASSRQDPRTGELFF
TRBD2	TRBV10-1	TRBJ2-5	CASSGRLAGGQETQYF
NA	TRBV28	TRBJ1-3	CASRTQGSGNTIYF
NA	TRBV5-1	TRBJ2-7	CASSFGGDSFYEQYF
TRBD1	TRBV5-1	TRBJ2-5	CASSLGTGKQETQYF
NA	TRBV13	TRBJ1-3	CASSLGDSSGNTIYF
TRBD2	TRBV4-1	TRBJ2-1	CASSQDLFSSGGRNEQFF
TRBD2	TRBV19	TRBJ2-7	CASRLAGAAYEQYF
NA	TRBV28	TRBJ2-4	CASRKRLAKNIQYF
NA	TRBV7-2	TRBJ1-2	CASSNTGKDGYGYTF
NA	TRBV5-1	NA	CASSFSGGTYEQYF
TRBD2	TRBV4-2	TRBJ2-3	CASSSRTSGIWPDTQYF
NA	TRBV19	TRBJ2-1	CASSTPPGTYNEQFF
NA	TRBV28	TRBJ2-1	CASSLSQGLQFF
NA	TRBV27	TRBJ1-5	CASSHTQGPNQPQHF
NA	TRBV5-5	TRBJ1-5	CASSLSGAQPQHF
TRBD1	TRBV4-2	TRBJ1-5	CASSQAGQGNQPQHF